This T cell receptor beta chain was retrieved from a study of beta chain features in type 1 diabetes. Broader study findings: A moderate, significant TCRB CDR3 shortening appeared in type 1 diabetes across four CD4+ subsets.

For this clone: Its target is unknown.

Expressed TCRB transcripts were sequenced because the isolated RNA had all been reverse transcribed beforehand. Assay used: immunoSEQ multiplex PCR; TCRdb lists only in-frame clones, some missing. Among approximately 730,000 clones listed, around 15% were seen once. V was cut by 3 bases and J by 1 base, with 10 bases left in between. This CDR3 region has 14 residues. The germline gives CDR1 SGDLS, CDR2 YYNGEE. The rearrangement uses TRBV9 and TRBJ1-1; weak D call: TRBD1 (5 bases). The source material was naive CD4+ T cells from blood. The clonotype originates from a man younger than 30 with type 1 diabetes. Written as DNA, the CDR3 is TGTGCCAGCAGCGCGACAGTGGGGAACACTGAAGCTTTCTTT. Residues: CASSATVGNTEAFF.